These T cell receptor beta chains were read from a single sample in a study of T cells in Graves' hyperthyroidism and ophthalmopathy. Each CDR3 protein is one row after TCRdb ran MiXCR on the multiplex PCR reads. The profile shows more than 550,000 distinct CDR3 sequences, around 15% of them singletons. The sample consisted of blood. The receptors derive from a man aged 50-59 years with Graves' hyperthyroidism. CDR3s include the opening cysteine and the closing phenylalanine or tryptophan. Fields, in order: clone size, D gene, J gene, V gene, CDR3 DNA, CDR3 protein. The D gene is left open where the match is weak. The size field is filled for only some rows; it gives once, few, many or a size class.

clone size: few
D gene: .
J gene: TRBJ2-3
V gene: TRBV29-1
CDR3 DNA: TGCAGCGTGAGGGGCCGCCAGGGGACCACGACAGATACGCAGTATTTT
CDR3 protein: CSVRGRQGTTTDTQYF

clone size: .
D gene: .
J gene: TRBJ1-2
V gene: TRBV19
CDR3 DNA: TGTACCAGTAGCCCCGCCCGCCAGAGAGTCTATGGCTACATCTTC
CDR3 protein: CTSSPARQRVYGYIF

clone size: .
D gene: .
J gene: TRBJ1-5
V gene: TRBV28
CDR3 DNA: TGTGCCAGCAGTTCCAGGGGACGGGGAAATCAGCCCCAGCATTTT
CDR3 protein: CASSSRGRGNQPQHF

clone size: few
D gene: .
J gene: TRBJ2-6
V gene: TRBV5-1
CDR3 DNA: TGCGCCAGCAGCCCCAACGCCGGCTCTGGGGCCAACGTCCTGACTTTC
CDR3 protein: CASSPNAGSGANVLTF

clone size: .
D gene: TRBD1
J gene: TRBJ2-6
V gene: TRBV29-1
CDR3 DNA: TGCAGCGTTGTTGGGAGACAGGGCGTCCTCTCTGGGGCCAACGTCCTGACTTTC
CDR3 protein: CSVVGRQGVLSGANVLTF

clone size: many
D gene: TRBD1
J gene: TRBJ2-7
V gene: TRBV7-3
CDR3 DNA: TGTGCCAGCAGCTTAGTCGGACAGGCCATGAGGGAGCAGTACTTC
CDR3 protein: CASSLVGQAMREQYF

clone size: few
D gene: TRBD1
J gene: TRBJ1-1
V gene: TRBV3-1
CDR3 DNA: TGTGCCAGCGGTACAGGGGGAGTGAACACTGAAGCTTTCTTT
CDR3 protein: CASGTGGVNTEAFF

clone size: many
D gene: TRBD1
J gene: TRBJ1-1
V gene: TRBV20-1
CDR3 DNA: TGCAGTGCTAGGATCCCAGGGGGCGCGGGGGAAGCTTTCTTT
CDR3 protein: CSARIPGGAGEAFF

clone size: many
D gene: .
J gene: TRBJ2-7
V gene: TRBV20-1
CDR3 DNA: TGCAGTGCTAGTCCCGGGACTTCTTCCTACGAGCAGTACTTC
CDR3 protein: CSASPGTSSYEQYF

clone size: once
D gene: .
J gene: TRBJ1-2
V gene: TRBV20-1
CDR3 DNA: TGCAGTGCTAGAGATAAAGGCGGATCTAACTATGGCTACACCTTC
CDR3 protein: CSARDKGGSNYGYTF

clone size: few
D gene: TRBD1
J gene: TRBJ1-5
V gene: TRBV7-2
CDR3 DNA: TGTGCCAGCAGCTTTGACAGGGTTTATAGCAATCAGCCCCAGCATTTT
CDR3 protein: CASSFDRVYSNQPQHF

clone size: .
D gene: .
J gene: TRBJ1-1
V gene: TRBV30
CDR3 DNA: TGTGCCTGGAGTGGTGGGTCCGGGACTGAAGCTTTCTTT
CDR3 protein: CAWSGGSGTEAFF

clone size: .
D gene: .
J gene: TRBJ2-5
V gene: TRBV4-2
CDR3 DNA: TGTGCCAGCAGCCAAGATAACAGAAGACAAGAGACCCAGTACTTC
CDR3 protein: CASSQDNRRQETQYF

clone size: many
D gene: .
J gene: TRBJ2-3
V gene: TRBV2
CDR3 DNA: TGTGCCAGCAAGGGGCTAGTGACTAGCACAGATACGCAGTATTTT
CDR3 protein: CASKGLVTSTDTQYF

clone size: .
D gene: .
J gene: TRBJ1-4
V gene: TRBV9
CDR3 DNA: TGTGCCAGCAGCGTGGCCCCGGGCCCTAATGAAAAACTGTTTTTT
CDR3 protein: CASSVAPGPNEKLFF

clone size: many
D gene: TRBD2
J gene: TRBJ2-1
V gene: TRBV28
CDR3 DNA: TGTGCCAGCAGCTCCAGTTCTAGCGGGAGCTACAATGAGCAGTTCTTC
CDR3 protein: CASSSSSSGSYNEQFF

clone size: .
D gene: .
J gene: TRBJ2-5
V gene: TRBV2
CDR3 DNA: TGTGCCAGCAGTGATGGAGGGTTGTGGGGGACCCAGTACTTC
CDR3 protein: CASSDGGLWGTQYF

clone size: .
D gene: .
J gene: TRBJ1-2
V gene: TRBV5-4
CDR3 DNA: TGTGCCAGCAGCCAAGATTCGGGGGGGCTGGACTATGGCTACACCTTC
CDR3 protein: CASSQDSGGLDYGYTF

clone size: .
D gene: .
J gene: TRBJ2-7
V gene: TRBV7-9
CDR3 DNA: TGTGCCAGCAGCCAGCCGGGAGACTACGAGCAGTACTTC
CDR3 protein: CASSQPGDYEQYF

clone size: .
D gene: .
J gene: TRBJ2-7
V gene: TRBV30
CDR3 DNA: TGTGCCTGGAGTGGAGGGGAGGACTACGAGCAGTACTTC
CDR3 protein: CAWSGGEDYEQYF

clone size: once
D gene: TRBD2
J gene: TRBJ2-4
V gene: TRBV28
CDR3 DNA: TGTGCCAGCAGTTTATCTTGGTTAGCTAGCGGGAGCAAAAACATTCAGTACTTC
CDR3 protein: CASSLSWLASGSKNIQYF

clone size: many
D gene: TRBD2
J gene: TRBJ2-5
V gene: TRBV28
CDR3 DNA: TGTGCCAGCAGCCCGGGACTAGTAGAGACCCAGTACTTC
CDR3 protein: CASSPGLVETQYF

clone size: few
D gene: .
J gene: TRBJ2-6
V gene: TRBV5-6
CDR3 DNA: TGTGCCAGCAGCGCGGTGGTTGGCAGGGCGTTTCTCTCTGGGGCCAACGTCCTGACTTTC
CDR3 protein: CASSAVVGRAFLSGANVLTF

clone size: many
D gene: .
J gene: TRBJ2-2
V gene: TRBV30
CDR3 DNA: TGTGCCTGGAGTGAGGGAGGAGGAGGGGGGACCACCGGGGAGCTGTTTTTT
CDR3 protein: CAWSEGGGGGTTGELFF

clone size: .
D gene: .
J gene: TRBJ1-1
V gene: TRBV10-1
CDR3 DNA: TGCGCCAGCAGTCTCTCGTCGGGATCTGAAGCTTTCTTT
CDR3 protein: CASSLSSGSEAFF

clone size: many
D gene: .
J gene: TRBJ2-7
V gene: TRBV7-2
CDR3 DNA: TGTGCCAGCAGCTTAGAACGGGCCAGGGCCTACGAGCAGTACTTC
CDR3 protein: CASSLERARAYEQYF

clone size: .
D gene: TRBD1
J gene: TRBJ2-7
V gene: TRBV5-1
CDR3 DNA: TGCGCCACCAGCGCGCAGACAGGGGACTACGAGCAGTACTTC
CDR3 protein: CATSAQTGDYEQYF

clone size: few
D gene: .
J gene: TRBJ2-7
V gene: TRBV27
CDR3 DNA: TGTGCCAGCAGTCCGTACCAAGCGGTCTCCTACGAGCAGTACTTC
CDR3 protein: CASSPYQAVSYEQYF

clone size: many
D gene: TRBD2
J gene: TRBJ2-3
V gene: TRBV10-1
CDR3 DNA: TGCGCCAGACCCAAGGCGGAACTAGCGGGAGGGACAGATACGCAGTATTTT
CDR3 protein: CARPKAELAGGTDTQYF

clone size: few
D gene: .
J gene: TRBJ2-5
V gene: TRBV20-1
CDR3 DNA: TGCAGTGCTAGAGATGGTGAGCTAGCGATGGAGACCCAGTACTTC
CDR3 protein: CSARDGELAMETQYF

clone size: many
D gene: .
J gene: TRBJ1-2
V gene: TRBV2
CDR3 DNA: TGTGCCAGCAGAGGGGGGAACTATGGCTACACCTTC
CDR3 protein: CASRGGNYGYTF

clone size: many
D gene: TRBD2
J gene: TRBJ2-5
V gene: TRBV14
CDR3 DNA: TGTGCCAGCAGCCAAGTCCCGACTAGCGGGGGGAACCAAGAGACCCAGTACTTC
CDR3 protein: CASSQVPTSGGNQETQYF

clone size: many
D gene: .
J gene: TRBJ1-3
V gene: TRBV6-5
CDR3 DNA: TGTGCCAGCAGTTACCTCGACAGGAACTCTGGAAACACCATATATTTT
CDR3 protein: CASSYLDRNSGNTIYF

clone size: few
D gene: .
J gene: TRBJ2-4
V gene: TRBV4-3
CDR3 DNA: TGCGCCAGCAGCCAAGTCCTGTACATTAAAAACATTCAGTACTTC
CDR3 protein: CASSQVLYIKNIQYF

clone size: many
D gene: TRBD2
J gene: TRBJ2-7
V gene: TRBV11-2
CDR3 DNA: TGTGCCAGCAGCTTGAAAGCGGGAGGGTATCCCTACGAGCAGTACTTC
CDR3 protein: CASSLKAGGYPYEQYF

clone size: .
D gene: TRBD2
J gene: TRBJ2-1
V gene: TRBV9
CDR3 DNA: TGTGCCAGCAGCGTAGGGATTAGCGGGAGAGGTGATGAGCAGTTCTTC
CDR3 protein: CASSVGISGRGDEQFF

clone size: few
D gene: TRBD1
J gene: TRBJ1-2
V gene: TRBV18
CDR3 DNA: TGTGCCAGCTCACCACCGGCCGGGACAGGGCGGTCCTATGGCTACACCTTC
CDR3 protein: CASSPPAGTGRSYGYTF

clone size: many
D gene: .
J gene: TRBJ2-1
V gene: TRBV12-3/TRBV12-4
CDR3 DNA: TGTGCCAGCACCATGGGACGGAGACTGAGTGAGCAGTTCTTC
CDR3 protein: CASTMGRRLSEQFF

clone size: many
D gene: .
J gene: TRBJ1-1
V gene: TRBV28
CDR3 DNA: TGTGCCAGCAGTCGGGACATACGAACTTTCTTT
CDR3 protein: CASSRDIRTFF

clone size: .
D gene: TRBD2
J gene: TRBJ2-7
V gene: TRBV3-1
CDR3 DNA: TGTGCCAGCAGAGGGACTAGCGAGCGCAGCGAGCAGTACTTC
CDR3 protein: CASRGTSERSEQYF

clone size: few
D gene: .
J gene: TRBJ2-7
V gene: TRBV28
CDR3 DNA: TGTGCCACGAAATTGGGGCAGGTGATCTACGAGCAGTACTTC
CDR3 protein: CATKLGQVIYEQYF

clone size: many
D gene: TRBD1
J gene: TRBJ1-4
V gene: TRBV11-2
CDR3 DNA: TGTGCCAGCAGCTTAGACTGGACAGGGAAGGAAAAACTGTTTTTT
CDR3 protein: CASSLDWTGKEKLFF

clone size: few
D gene: .
J gene: TRBJ2-5
V gene: TRBV3-1
CDR3 DNA: TGTGCCAGCAGCCCCAGGGTAACGGAGACCCAGTACTTC
CDR3 protein: CASSPRVTETQYF

clone size: few
D gene: TRBD2
J gene: TRBJ2-5
V gene: TRBV13
CDR3 DNA: TGTGCCAGCAGGAGCGGGATAAAGACCCAGTACTTC
CDR3 protein: CASRSGIKTQYF

clone size: .
D gene: TRBD1
J gene: TRBJ1-2
V gene: TRBV19
CDR3 DNA: TGTGCCAGTAGTAACGCCCCGGCCGGGACAGGGGCTAGAGGCTACACCTTC
CDR3 protein: CASSNAPAGTGARGYTF

clone size: many
D gene: .
J gene: TRBJ2-7
V gene: TRBV19
CDR3 DNA: TGTGCCAGTAGTATGGTTCAGGGCCACGAGCAGTACTTC
CDR3 protein: CASSMVQGHEQYF